Presented here are 25 T cell receptor beta chains from one specimen sequenced in a study of HIV-infected patients and healthy controls. Follow-up blood was drawn about 14 weeks, roughly three months, after antiretroviral therapy began. Whole blood was used without fractionation, so all unsorted peripheral T cells were included. Alpha and beta constant-region primers primed reverse transcription of 400 to 500 ng RNA. Separate chain-specific third strand synthesis with multiplexing indices produced the alpha and beta libraries. TCRdb fed the 5' RACE reads into MiXCR, producing one record per CDR3 protein. The sample has 14,000 or so distinct CDR3 sequences, about 12% seen once. Sequences were derived from blood, sampled during antiretroviral therapy. The receptors come from an adult with HIV infection. The donor label of this sample is uncertain.

This clonotype showed up many times. One end of the junction is discordant with germline, which a read error may explain. V gene TRBV29-1 combines with J gene TRBJ1-1, with D unclear. Germline V gives CDR1 SQVTM, CDR2 ANQGSEA. The CDR3 runs 10 residues. CDR3 amino acids: CSVEDTEAFF. CDR3 coding DNA: TGCAGCGTAGAAGACACTGAAGCTTTCTTT.

The chain is built from TRBV7-9 and TRBJ2-7, with D unclear. CDR3 length: 14 residues. Trimming cost V 1 base and J 0 bases, with 7 bases left between them. In germline, CDR1 is SEHNR, CDR2 FQNEAQ (reference sequence). Here the CDR3 reads CASSLVSISYEQYF. DNA of the CDR3: TGTGCCAGCAGCTTAGTATCCATCTCCTACGAGCAGTACTTC.

This clonotype showed up many times. The chain recombines TRBV2 with TRBJ1-2; 10 bases match TRBD1. The CDR3 runs to 15 residues. J was trimmed by 2 bases and V by 5 bases; bases with no gene match: 5. Germline V gene lookup returns CDR1 SNHLY and CDR2 FYNNEI. CDR3 amino acids: CASSSRTGGNYGYTF. The CDR3 DNA sequence: TGTGCCAGCAGTAGCCGGACAGGGGGGAACTATGGCTACACCTTC.

This clonotype was recorded at least ten times. V usage is TRBV29-1 and J usage is TRBJ1-1, with D possibly being TRBD1 (5 bases). The CDR3 contains 13 residues. CDR1 is SQVTM and CDR2 is ANQGSEA in the germline V gene. Trimming shortened V by 4 bases and J by 7 bases, and 16 bases separated the two germline ends. CDR3 protein: CSVGRQIQGEAFF. The CDR3, as DNA: TGCAGCGTTGGACGGCAGATCCAGGGTGAAGCTTTCTTT.

This clonotype came up many times. The CDR3 loop reads CASSWDRSNTGELFF. The CDR3 DNA sequence: TGCGCCAGCAGCTGGGACAGGTCTAACACCGGGGAGCTGTTTTTT. The chain uses TRBV5-1 and TRBJ2-2; 8 bases are a match to TRBD1. CDR1 and CDR2 from the germline V gene are SGHRS and YFSETQ. This CDR3 comprises 15 residues. With V trimmed by 3 bases and J by 2 bases, 3 bases remained unmatched.

A remark on this clonotype: With a much larger clone just one base away, this may be a read error. The chain is built from TRBV7-2 and TRBJ2-7; D may correspond to TRBD1 or TRBD2 (5 bases each). Germline V CDR1 and CDR2: SGHTA, FQGNSA. The CDR3 is made up of 14 amino acids. CDR3 in DNA: TGTGCCAGCAGCTTAGTAGGGACGGATTACGAGCATTACTTC. Protein sequence: CASSLVGTDYEHYF.

This clonotype was detected only a few times. This chain connects TRBV7-9 to TRBJ2-1, with D possibly being TRBD1 (5 bases). The CDR3 has 15 residues. The V end lost 3 bases, the J end lost 7 bases, and 16 bases lay between the germline ends. Germline lookup yields CDR1 SEHNR and CDR2 FQNEAQ (reference sequence). CDR3 amino acids: CASSFRAGRANEQFF. CDR3 nucleotide sequence: TGTGCCAGCAGCTTTCGGGCAGGCAGGGCAAATGAGCAGTTCTTC. The variable domain in full, with the rest retrieved from reference TRBV7-9 and TRBJ2-1, is DTGVSQNPRHKITKRGQNVTFRCDPISEHNRLYWYRQTLGQGPEFLTYFQNEAQLEKSRLLSDRFSAERPKGSFSTLEIQRTEQGDSAMYLCASSFRAGRANEQFFGPGTRLTVL.

In this sample, this clonotype turned up many times. This chain connects TRBV29-1 to TRBJ2-3; possibly TRBD1 for D (6 bases). The CDR3 extends over 13 amino acids. Germline values: CDR1 SQVTM, CDR2 ANQGSEA. Trimming pared 7 bases from V and 0 bases from J, leaving 11 bases between. CDR3 bases: TGCAGCGCCAGGACAGTCAGCACAGATACGCAGTATTTT. Encoded protein: CSARTVSTDTQYF.

The chain combines TRBV13 with TRBJ1-1, with D unresolved. CDR1 PRHDT and CDR2 FYEKMQ come from the germline V gene (reference sequence). This CDR3 is built from 12 residues. With 5 bases removed from V and 7 bases from J, the gap between germline ends came to 11 bases. The CDR3 bases are TGTGCCAGCAGCACCAAGAGTTTTGAAGCTTTCTTT. Translation: CASSTKSFEAFF.

This clonotype came up many times. The V and J genes are TRBV6-6 and TRBJ2-1, with D maybe TRBD1 (6 bases). The CDR3 consists of 12 residues. Looked up from germline, CDR1 is MNHNY and CDR2 is SVGAGI (reference sequence). The V gene lost 8 bases and the J gene lost 5 bases, with 10 bases spanning the gap. CDR3 region: CASGSGDNEQFF. In DNA, the CDR3 is TGTGCCAGCGGGTCAGGGGACAATGAGCAGTTCTTC.

The rearrangement joins TRBV11-2 to TRBJ2-1, with D hard to call. CDR3 length equals 16 residues. Trimming removed 5 bases at V and 1 base at J, with 15 bases between. Germline CDR1 and CDR2: SGHAT and FQNNGV. The DNA of the CDR3 is TGTGCCAGCAGCCCCCTCCGCTCGAGGTCCTACAATGAGCAGTTCTTC. This codes for CASSPLRSRSYNEQFF.

The CDR3 DNA is TGTGCCAGTAGGAGCCGCAGGACTAGCGGTTCGAACACCGGGGAGCTGTTTTTT. Its translation: CASRSRRTSGSNTGELFF. The chain links TRBV19 to TRBJ2-2, with 10 nucleotides matching TRBD2. Per germline, CDR1 LNHDA and CDR2 SQIVND (reference sequence). V dropped 6 bases and J dropped 0; count of bases not matched to a gene: 10. This CDR3 contains 18 residues.

This chain connects TRBV7-6 to TRBJ2-5, with D perhaps being TRBD1 or TRBD2 (5 bases each). Trimming cost V 2 bases and J 6 bases, with 13 bases left between them. The germline gives CDR1 SGHVS, CDR2 FNYEAQ. The CDR3 runs to 14 residues. The CDR3 region is CASSLSGPGKTQYF. In DNA form, the CDR3 reads TGTGCCAGCAGCTTATCAGGGCCGGGGAAGACCCAGTACTTC.

This clonotype was seen ten or more times. The chain is built from TRBV7-8 and TRBJ2-3; 9 bases align to TRBD1. The CDR3 contains 15 residues. CDR1 is SGHVS and CDR2 is FQNEAQ in the germline V gene. Germline trimming cut 6 bases from V and 2 bases from J; bases unmatched to any gene: 6. CDR3 region: CASSSRDRATDTQYF. As DNA, the CDR3 is TGTGCCAGCAGTTCCCGGGACAGGGCCACAGATACGCAGTATTTT.

This clonotype was picked up many times. CDR3 in amino acids: CASSFPGEVKNIQYF. Here the CDR3 DNA reads TGTGCCAGCAGTTTCCCAGGAGAAGTCAAAAACATTCAGTACTTC. The chain employs TRBV28 and TRBJ2-4; no definite D call. The V gene's germline CDR1 is MDHEN and CDR2 SYDVKM. The CDR3 spans 15 residues. V dropped 3 bases and J dropped 3 bases, with 12 bases sitting between them.

The V call is TRBV9, the J call TRBJ2-7; the D gene is possibly TRBD1 (6 bases). Germline CDR1 and CDR2: SGDLS and YYNGEE. Trimming cost V 4 bases and J 1 base, with 9 bases left between them. The CDR3 contains 13 residues. The CDR3 nucleotides read TGTGCCAGCAGCCAGACAGGTTCCTACGAGCAGTACTTC. The encoded protein is CASSQTGSYEQYF.

This clonotype was counted many times. J is TRBJ1-6 and V is TRBV6-1; 8 bases fit TRBD1. From germline, CDR1 is MNHNS and CDR2 SASEGT. This CDR3 contains 14 residues. The ends lost 8 bases at V and 6 bases at J; junction bases unmatched: 6. The CDR3 coding sequence is TGTGCCAGCCAAACCAGGGGGCTTAATTCACCCCTCCACTTT. Protein sequence: CASQTRGLNSPLHF.

This clonotype was recorded at least ten times. V and J are TRBV29-1 and TRBJ2-5; 11 bases are a match to TRBD1. CDR1 is SQVTM and CDR2 is ANQGSEA in the germline V gene. This CDR3 region has 14 residues. The ends lost 6 bases at V and 5 bases at J; junction bases unmatched: 8. The CDR3 is CSVAWTGGLETQYF. CDR3 bases: TGCAGCGTGGCCTGGACAGGGGGCCTGGAGACCCAGTACTTC.

This clonotype was counted at least ten times. The chain recombines TRBV12-5 with TRBJ2-3; D ambiguous. The germline gives CDR1 LGHNT, CDR2 FRNRAP. V was pared by 4 bases and J by 3 bases, with 11 bases between. The CDR3 runs to 14 residues. The CDR3 DNA reads TGTGCTAGTGGTTCCGAACGCCGGACAGATACGCAGTATTTT. Translating gives CASGSERRTDTQYF.

The chain employs TRBV7-9 and TRBJ2-1; 11 nucleotides match TRBD2. The CDR3 has 16 amino acids. CDR1 is SEHNR and CDR2 is FQNEAQ in the germline V gene (reference sequence). V shed 6 bases and J 2 bases; nucleotides not matched to a gene: 6. The CDR3: CASRNPTSGTYNEQFF. Written as DNA, the CDR3 is TGTGCCAGCAGGAACCCGACTAGCGGGACCTACAATGAGCAGTTCTTC.

This clonotype was recorded a few times. The chain uses TRBV5-1 and TRBJ1-3, with no clear D. CDR3 length equals 16 residues. The germline V gene has CDR1 SGHRS and CDR2 YFSETQ. V gave up 0 bases and J gave up 0 bases, with 10 bases separating them. CDR3 protein: CASSLVEGNSGNTIYF. The CDR3 coding sequence is TGCGCCAGCAGCTTGGTGGAGGGAAACTCTGGAAACACCATATATTTT.

The table lists this clonotype with a few counts. This rearrangement joins TRBV18 to TRBJ1-1; a weak D match, TRBD1 (5 bases). The length of the CDR3 is 12 residues. Trimming removed 3 bases from V and 5 bases from J, with 7 bases in between. In germline, CDR1 is KGHSH, CDR2 LQKENI. The CDR3 region is CASSPQGTEAFF. In nucleotides, the CDR3 is TGTGCCAGCTCACCGCAGGGAACTGAAGCTTTCTTT.

This clonotype was picked up one time. This rearrangement joins TRBV29-1 to TRBJ2-3; D is undetermined. Germline V CDR1 and CDR2: SQVTM, ANQGSEA. The CDR3 covers 12 residues. Trimming pared 4 bases from V and 6 bases from J, leaving 11 bases between. The chain's CDR3 is CSVGELRDTQYF. For the CDR3, the DNA is TGCAGCGTTGGAGAGCTTCGGGATACGCAGTATTTT.

The chain recombines TRBV6-5 with TRBJ1-2; D is perhaps TRBD1 (6 bases). CDR1 is MNHEY, CDR2 SVGAGI, per germline. The CDR3 sequence is 15 residues long. Trimming cost V 0 bases and J 5 bases, with 13 bases left between them. The CDR3 DNA reads TGTGCCAGCAGTTACTCGGTTAAGGGGGTGTATGGCTACACCTTC. Its translation: CASSYSVKGVYGYTF.

This rearrangement joins TRBV27 to TRBJ2-2; 9 bases match TRBD2. This CDR3 comprises 16 residues. V shed 3 bases, J shed 2 bases, and the junction held 4 bases outside the gene matches. Germline CDR1 and CDR2: MNHEY and SMNVEV (reference sequence). CDR3 region: CASSFSGSSNTGELFF. The DNA for the CDR3 is TGTGCCAGCAGTTTTAGCGGGAGTAGTAACACCGGGGAGCTGTTTTTT.